This T cell receptor (beta chain) was recorded in a study of T-cell memory formation after mild COVID-19. The study, taken as a whole, reports: Some clones that responded were present in memory (sampled pre-infection), which suggests cross-reactive memory joined.

A few counts support this clonotype. The antigen remains unidentified. Via MiXCR, TCRdb re-called the 5' RACE reads, giving one row per CDR3 protein. The top ten clones hold 8.4% of a sample with a few hundred thousand distinct CDR3 sequences, roughly 22% of them seen once. This CDR3 has 16 residues. Germline-derived CDR1 and CDR2 are MNHEY and SVGAGI. V shed 2 bases, J shed 7 bases, and the junction held 6 bases outside the gene matches. V usage is TRBV6-5 and J usage is TRBJ2-7; 15 bases fit TRBD2. The receptor was isolated from an adult woman who had mild COVID-19 (a few samples of this study predate the infection). Cell type and time point are not known. The sequenced sample was PBMCs or a T cell subset sorted from them (not recorded which). CDR3 sequence reads: CASSYGLAGGPKEQYF. CDR3 DNA: TGTGCCAGCAGTTACGGACTAGCGGGAGGGCCTAAAGAGCAGTACTTC.